This TCR beta chain was sequenced during a study of T cell repertoires and HLA-DP antigens. Study information: Alloreactive CD4+ T cells targeted HLA-DP on transduced HeLa. Average DNA input: approximately 240 ng for CD137+CD4+ sorts, approximately 1,200 ng pre-culture. Study-wide findings and caveats: Naive and memory CD4+ repertoires were not analysed separately.

For pre-culture CD4+ samples, the target was about 200,000 T cell genomes. Profiling relied on immunoSEQ multiplex PCR, and the TCRdb table lists in-frame clones only, not all of them. The repertoire holds fewer than 75,000 clones, roughly 75% seen once, with roughly 1.4% in the top ten. Turning to this clone: Its antigen is as yet unknown.

CDR1 and CDR2 from the germline V gene are SGHNT and YYREEE (reference sequence). Trimming took off 1 base at V and 3 bases at J, with 4 bases between the two ends. The CDR3 has 13 residues. Material: CD4+ T cells from PBMCs. The TCR was taken from a man in his sixties in good health and CMV-seronegative. The chain employs TRBV5-4 and TRBJ2-2, with no clear D. CDR3 loop: CASSLRDTGELFF. In nucleotides, the CDR3 is TGTGCCAGCAGCTTGCGGGACACCGGGGAGCTGTTTTTT. Complete variable domain (other parts from reference TRBV5-4 and TRBJ2-2): ETGVTQSPTHLIKTRGQQVTLRCSSQSGHNTVSWYQQALGQGPQFIFQYYREEENGRGNFPPRFSGLQFPNYSSELNVNALELDDSALYLCASSLRDTGELFFGEGSRLTVL.